What follows are 15 T cell receptor beta chains derived from one specimen sequenced in a study of blood T cell repertoires in COVID-19. Generated by immunoSEQ multiplex PCR, the TCRdb table keeps only in-frame clones and is missing some. This table holds 200,000 to 250,000 clones, around 86% found once. Sequencing used peripheral blood. All receptors derive from a woman aged 70-85 years with active or convalescent COVID-19.

The chain recombines TRBV20-1 with TRBJ1-3, with D perhaps matching TRBD1 (6 bases). Germline CDR1 is DFQATT and CDR2 is SNEGSKA (reference sequence). Trimming cost V 3 bases and J 2 bases, with 17 bases left between them. The CDR3 is made up of 16 amino acids. CDR3 loop: CSASSPTRDTGNTIYF. CDR3 bases: TGCAGTGCTAGTTCCCCGACCCGGGACACTGGAAACACCATATATTTT.

The chain joins TRBV5-6 to TRBJ2-7; 7 nucleotides match TRBD1. After removal of 4 bases from V and 10 bases from J, the junction contained 5 bases not matched to a gene. CDR3 length: 11 amino acids. In germline, CDR1 is SGHDT, CDR2 YYEEEE. The CDR3 loop reads CASSQTGEQYF. CDR3 in DNA: TGTGCCAGCAGCCAAACAGGGGAACAGTACTTC. Using reference TRBV5-6 and TRBJ2-7 for the parts outside the CDR3, the full variable domain is DAGVTQSPTHLIKTRGQQVTLRCSPKSGHDTVSWYQQALGQGPQFIFQYYEEEERQRGNFPDRFSGHQFPNYSSELNVNALLLGDSALYLCASSQTGEQYFGPGTRLTVT.

The genes are TRBV7-2 and TRBJ1-1; 7 bases align to TRBD1. Germline lookup yields CDR1 SGHTA and CDR2 FQGNSA. The CDR3 loop spans 13 amino acids. J gave up 3 bases and V 2 bases, and 0 bases lay outside the gene matches. In DNA, the CDR3 is TGTGCCAGCAGCTTACAGGGGGACACTGAAGCTTTCTTT. Translated, it gives CASSLQGDTEAFF.

Comment on this clone: A read error may account for a junction end that differs from germline. The genes are TRBV29-1 and TRBJ2-5; 9 bases are a match to TRBD1. The CDR3 is 14 residues long. Germline V gives CDR1 SQVTM, CDR2 ANQGSEA. The CDR3 reads CSVDSHRGQGTQYF. As DNA, the CDR3 is TGCAGCGTTGATTCCCACAGGGGGCAAGGGACCCAGTACTTC. The variable domain in full, with the rest retrieved from reference TRBV29-1 and TRBJ2-5, is SAVISQKPSRDICQRGTSLTIQCQVDSQVTMMFWYRQQPGQSLTLIATANQGSEATYESGFVIDKFPISRPNLTFSTLTVSNMSPEDSSIYLCSVDSHRGQGTQYFGPGTRLLVL.

CDR3: CASGLVPGIDGYTF. CDR3 coding DNA: TGTGCTAGTGGTTTGGTACCGGGTATCGATGGCTACACCTTC. This rearrangement joins TRBV12-5 to TRBJ1-2; no definite D call. Trimming stripped 0 bases from V and 6 bases from J, with 11 bases between. Germline CDR1 is LGHNT and CDR2 is FRNRAP. The CDR3 is 14 amino acids.

For the CDR3, the DNA is TGTGCCAGCAGTCACGACACCGCCGAGCAGTACTTC. Protein: CASSHDTAEQYF. V gene TRBV6-2 or TRBV6-3 combines with J gene TRBJ2-7; D is unclear. V lost 5 bases to trimming and J lost 6 bases, with 11 bases between them. There are 12 residues in the CDR3. Germline CDR1 and CDR2: MNHEY and SVGEGT.

This chain links TRBV4-1 with TRBJ1-5, with D uncertain. V shed 0 bases and J shed 2 bases, with 5 bases lying between them. There are 14 residues in the CDR3. Germline CDR1 is MGHRA and CDR2 is YSYEKL. The CDR3 DNA sequence: TGCGCCAGCAGCCAAGAATCAGGCAATCAGCCCCAGCATTTT. Amino acid sequence: CASSQESGNQPQHF.

This clone has a single count. The rearrangement links TRBV2 to TRBJ2-2; the D gene is possibly TRBD2 (6 bases). Germline V lookup: CDR1 SNHLY, CDR2 FYNNEI. The CDR3 extends over 14 amino acids. V gave up 6 bases and J gave up 7 bases, with 15 bases separating them. Here the CDR3 reads CASRLPGRSGELFF. The DNA of the CDR3 is TGTGCCAGCAGGCTGCCAGGGAGGAGCGGGGAGCTGTTTTTT.

The V and J genes are TRBV9 and TRBJ1-4; the match to TRBD1 covers 10 bases. Germline-derived CDR1 and CDR2 are SGDLS and YYNGEE. V gave up 4 bases and J gave up 7 bases; unmatched junction bases: 7. The CDR3 is 15 residues long. In DNA, the CDR3 is TGTGCCAGCAGCCTATGGACAGGGGGAAGTGAAAAACTGTTTTTT. This codes for CASSLWTGGSEKLFF.

The chain carries TRBV5-1 and TRBJ2-5, with 9 bases that match TRBD1. This CDR3 is 16 amino acids long. The germline V gene has CDR1 SGHRS and CDR2 YFSETQ. Losses at the gene ends were 0 bases for V and 4 bases for J; bases not matched to a gene: 7. The CDR3 DNA follows: TGCGCCAGCAGCTTGGCAAACAGGGGGCGAATAGAGACCCAGTACTTC. Its protein product is CASSLANRGRIETQYF.

This clone has just one count. In DNA form, the CDR3 reads TGCGCCAGCAGCCAAGATTTAAGGGGGGGTTATGGCTACACCTTC. Its protein is CASSQDLRGGYGYTF. J is TRBJ1-2 and V is TRBV4-3; possibly TRBD1 for D (6 bases). The germline gives CDR1 LGHNA, CDR2 YSLEER. This CDR3 is 15 amino acids long. The V and J ends lost 0 bases and 5 bases respectively, with 13 bases between them.

J is TRBJ1-6 and V is TRBV5-4, with TRBD1 as a possible D gene (6 bases). The CDR3 has 16 residues. Germline CDR1 reads SGHNT; CDR2 reads YYREEE (reference sequence). V was shortened by 0 bases and J by 2 bases, with 9 bases between the two germline ends. Here the CDR3 reads CASSLDRDPYNSPLHF. The CDR3 nucleotides read TGTGCCAGCAGCTTGGACAGGGACCCCTATAATTCACCCCTCCACTTT.

This clone was observed a single time. The CDR3 DNA is TGTGCCAGCAGCCCCGACAGGGCCTCCTACAATGAGCAGTTCTTC. Translating it yields CASSPDRASYNEQFF. The rearrangement links TRBV7-2 to TRBJ2-1; 7 positions agree with TRBD1. V dropped 5 bases and J dropped 0; count of bases not matched to a gene: 4. Germline values: CDR1 SGHTA, CDR2 FQGNSA. The CDR3 sequence is 15 residues long.

The V call is TRBV7-2, the J call TRBJ2-7; 10 positions match TRBD2. Germline trimming cut 4 bases from V and 2 bases from J; bases unmatched to any gene: 2. Per the germline V gene, CDR1 is SGHTA and CDR2 is FQGNSA. This CDR3 region has 14 residues. The CDR3 DNA reads TGTGCCAGCAGCTCTAGCGGGGGCCCCTACGAGCAGTACTTC. Amino acids: CASSSSGGPYEQYF. Supplemented by reference TRBV7-2 and TRBJ2-7, the full variable domain reads GAGVSQSPSNKVTEKGKDVELRCDPISGHTALYWYRQSLGQGLEFLIYFQGNSAPDKSGLPSDRFSAERTGGSVSTLTIQRTQQEDSAVYLCASSSSGGPYEQYFGPGTRLTVT.

V gene TRBV18 combines with J gene TRBJ1-1; D possibly corresponds to TRBD1 (5 bases). Germline loops: CDR1 KGHSH, CDR2 LQKENI. Trimming cost V 3 bases and J 3 bases, with 14 bases left between them. This CDR3 contains 15 residues. CDR3 coding DNA: TGTGCCAGCTCACCCCTGGTTGGAGGGGACACTGAAGCTTTCTTT. Translating it yields CASSPLVGGDTEAFF.